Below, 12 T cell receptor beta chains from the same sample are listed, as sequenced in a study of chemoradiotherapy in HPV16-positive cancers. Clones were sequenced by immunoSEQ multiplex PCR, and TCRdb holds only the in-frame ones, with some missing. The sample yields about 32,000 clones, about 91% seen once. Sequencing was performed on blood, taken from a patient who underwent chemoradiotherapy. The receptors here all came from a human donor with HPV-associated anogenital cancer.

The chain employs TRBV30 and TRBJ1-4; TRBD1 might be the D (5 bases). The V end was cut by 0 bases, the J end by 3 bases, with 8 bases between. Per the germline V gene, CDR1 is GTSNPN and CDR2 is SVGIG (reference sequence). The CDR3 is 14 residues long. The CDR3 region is CAWSVLGANEKLFF. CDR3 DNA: TGTGCCTGGAGTGTACTGGGGGCTAATGAAAAACTGTTTTTT. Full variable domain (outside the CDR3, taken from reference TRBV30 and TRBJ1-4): SQTIHQWPATLVQPVGSPLSLECTVEGTSNPNLYWYRQAAGRGLQLLFYSVGIGQISSEVPQNLSASRPQDRQFILSSKKLLLSDSGFYLCAWSVLGANEKLFFGSGTQLSVL.

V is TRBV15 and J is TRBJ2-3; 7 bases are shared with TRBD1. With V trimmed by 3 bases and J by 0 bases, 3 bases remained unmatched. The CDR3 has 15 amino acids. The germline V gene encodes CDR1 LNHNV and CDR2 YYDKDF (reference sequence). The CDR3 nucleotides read TGTGCCACCAGCAGGTGGGGACAGAGCACAGATACGCAGTATTTT. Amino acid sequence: CATSRWGQSTDTQYF.

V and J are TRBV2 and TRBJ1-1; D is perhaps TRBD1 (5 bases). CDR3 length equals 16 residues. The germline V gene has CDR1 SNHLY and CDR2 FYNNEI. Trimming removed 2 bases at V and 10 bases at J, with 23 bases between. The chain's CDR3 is CASSESGWDSIKGAFF. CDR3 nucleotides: TGTGCCAGCAGTGAATCGGGGTGGGACTCTATTAAGGGAGCTTTCTTT.

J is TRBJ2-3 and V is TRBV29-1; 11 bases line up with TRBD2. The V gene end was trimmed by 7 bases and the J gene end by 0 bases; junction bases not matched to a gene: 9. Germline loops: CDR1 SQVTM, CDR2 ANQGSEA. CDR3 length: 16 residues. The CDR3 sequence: CSGGLADFWSTDTQYF. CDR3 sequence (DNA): TGCAGCGGGGGACTAGCGGACTTTTGGAGCACAGATACGCAGTATTTT.

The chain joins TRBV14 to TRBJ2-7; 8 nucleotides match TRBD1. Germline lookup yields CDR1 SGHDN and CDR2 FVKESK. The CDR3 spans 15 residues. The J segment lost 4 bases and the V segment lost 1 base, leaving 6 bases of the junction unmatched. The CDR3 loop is CASSQARTGRYEQYF. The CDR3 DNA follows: TGTGCCAGCAGCCAAGCCAGGACAGGGAGGTACGAGCAGTACTTC.

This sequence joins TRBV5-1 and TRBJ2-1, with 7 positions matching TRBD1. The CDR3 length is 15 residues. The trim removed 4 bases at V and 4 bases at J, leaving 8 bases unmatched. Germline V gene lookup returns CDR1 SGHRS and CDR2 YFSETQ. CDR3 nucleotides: TGCGCCAGCAGCAGTGGACAGGCGGGTTACAATGAGCAGTTCTTC. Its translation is CASSSGQAGYNEQFF.

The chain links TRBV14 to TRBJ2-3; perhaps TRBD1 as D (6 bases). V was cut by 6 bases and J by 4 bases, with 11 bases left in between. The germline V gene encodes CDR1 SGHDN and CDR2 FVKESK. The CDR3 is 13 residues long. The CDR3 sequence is CASSLSGADTQYF. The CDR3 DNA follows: TGTGCCAGCAGTCTCTCAGGGGCAGATACGCAGTATTTT.

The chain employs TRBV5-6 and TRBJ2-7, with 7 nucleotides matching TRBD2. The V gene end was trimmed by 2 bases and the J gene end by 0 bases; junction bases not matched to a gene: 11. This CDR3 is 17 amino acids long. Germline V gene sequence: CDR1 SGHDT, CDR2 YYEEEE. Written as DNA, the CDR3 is TGTGCCAGCAGCTTAGGTAGCGGGCACATCAGCTCCTACGAGCAGTACTTC. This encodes CASSLGSGHISSYEQYF.

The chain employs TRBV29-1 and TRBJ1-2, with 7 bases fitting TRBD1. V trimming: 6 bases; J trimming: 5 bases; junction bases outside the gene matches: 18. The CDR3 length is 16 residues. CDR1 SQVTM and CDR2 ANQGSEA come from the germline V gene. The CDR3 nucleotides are TGCAGCGTCGAGGACAGGATTACAACCTTCGTTTATGGCTACACCTTC. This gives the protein CSVEDRITTFVYGYTF. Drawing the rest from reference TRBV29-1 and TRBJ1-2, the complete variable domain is SAVISQKPSRDICQRGTSLTIQCQVDSQVTMMFWYRQQPGQSLTLIATANQGSEATYESGFVIDKFPISRPNLTFSTLTVSNMSPEDSSIYLCSVEDRITTFVYGYTFGSGTRLTVV.

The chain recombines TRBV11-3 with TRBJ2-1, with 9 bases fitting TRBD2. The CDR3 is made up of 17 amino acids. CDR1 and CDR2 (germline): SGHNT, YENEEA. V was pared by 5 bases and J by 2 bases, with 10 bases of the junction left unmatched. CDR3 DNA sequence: TGTGCCAGCAGCAAGGGGGCTAGCGGGAATCCCTACAATGAGCAGTTCTTC. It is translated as CASSKGASGNPYNEQFF.

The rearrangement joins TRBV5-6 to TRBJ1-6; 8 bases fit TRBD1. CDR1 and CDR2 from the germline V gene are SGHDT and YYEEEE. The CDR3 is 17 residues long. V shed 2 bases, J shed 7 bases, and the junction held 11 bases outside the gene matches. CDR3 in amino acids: CASSLRQGTNSNSPLHF. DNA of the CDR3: TGTGCCAGCAGCTTAAGACAGGGGACCAATTCAAATTCACCCCTCCACTTT.

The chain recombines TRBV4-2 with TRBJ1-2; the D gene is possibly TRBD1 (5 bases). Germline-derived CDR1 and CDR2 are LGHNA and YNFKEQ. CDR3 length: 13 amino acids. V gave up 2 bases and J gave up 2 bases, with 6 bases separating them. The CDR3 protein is CASSQRTNYGYTF. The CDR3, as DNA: TGTGCCAGCAGCCAAAGGACAAACTATGGCTACACCTTC.